What follows are 32 T cell receptor beta chains derived from one specimen sequenced in a study of shared clonotypes between healthy human individuals. Assay: immunoSEQ multiplex PCR; the TCRdb copy retains only in-frame clones and omits some. The data contain hundreds of thousands of clones, more than 95% of them singletons. Sample: naive CD4+ T cells sorted from blood. Stated subset: CD45RA+ positively selected. These receptors all stem from a woman aged 25 to 39 in good health.

The gene calls are TRBV6-1 and TRBJ2-3; the match to TRBD2 covers 9 bases. The CDR3 totals 14 residues. CDR1 and CDR2 from the germline V gene are MNHNS and SASEGT. V lost 7 bases and J lost 3; bases outside the gene matches: 5. The CDR3 is CASIAGGVTDTQYF. In DNA, the CDR3 is TGTGCCAGCATTGCGGGAGGGGTTACAGATACGCAGTATTTT.

V and J are TRBV19 and TRBJ2-3; 8 nucleotides align to TRBD2. There are 16 residues in the CDR3. V was clipped by 4 bases and J by 6 bases; unmatched bases: 12. Germline V gives CDR1 LNHDA, CDR2 SQIVND (reference sequence). In nucleotides, the CDR3 is TGTGCCAGTAGTAGGGAGAGCGGGAGTGAATCGGATACGCAGTATTTT. This gives the protein CASSRESGSESDTQYF.

The chain combines TRBV4-2 with TRBJ2-7; D is possibly TRBD1 or TRBD2 (5 bases each). Germline V lookup: CDR1 LGHNA, CDR2 YNFKEQ. V was shortened by 1 base and J by 2 bases, with 12 bases between the two germline ends. There are 15 residues in the CDR3. The CDR3 region has the DNA TGTGCCAGCAGCCAAGCCCGGGACGCCACCTACGAGCAGTACTTC. It yields the protein CASSQARDATYEQYF.

V gene TRBV6-6 combines with J gene TRBJ1-1, with D possibly matching TRBD1 (5 bases). From germline, CDR1 is MNHNY and CDR2 SVGAGI (reference sequence). This CDR3 is 16 amino acids long. With 5 bases removed from V and 4 bases from J, the gap between germline ends came to 20 bases. The CDR3 bases are TGTGCCAGCAGTACCGCCCTGCAGGGAAGGGGCACTGAAGCTTTCTTT. Its protein product is CASSTALQGRGTEAFF.

The V and J genes are TRBV2 and TRBJ2-7; the D gene is possibly TRBD2 (6 bases). CDR1 SNHLY and CDR2 FYNNEI come from the germline V gene. There are 14 residues in the CDR3. The V and J ends lost 2 bases and 0 bases respectively, with 8 bases between them. The CDR3 DNA sequence: TGTGCCAGCAGTGAAACTAGCAGCTCCTACGAGCAGTACTTC. This translates into CASSETSSSYEQYF.

This clone was detected only a few times. This chain links TRBV5-1 with TRBJ2-2; weak D call: TRBD2 (5 bases). The CDR3 sequence is 15 residues long. V lost 4 bases and J lost 0, with 10 bases in between. CDR1 SGHRS and CDR2 YFSETQ come from the germline V gene. The CDR3 DNA reads as TGCGCCAGCAGCGTGGAGGCAGCGAACACCGGGGAGCTGTTTTTT. Protein sequence: CASSVEAANTGELFF.

The chain employs TRBV5-1 and TRBJ2-5, with D possibly matching TRBD2 (6 bases). V lost 4 bases to trimming and J lost 5 bases, with 15 bases between them. Germline V gives CDR1 SGHRS, CDR2 YFSETQ. The CDR3 is 14 amino acids. The DNA for the CDR3 is TGCGCCAGCAGCCAGGGACTGGCGCGGGAGACCCAGTACTTC. It encodes CASSQGLARETQYF.

V gene TRBV11-3 combines with J gene TRBJ2-5; 7 bases match TRBD1. Germline lookup yields CDR1 SGHNT and CDR2 YENEEA. The length of the CDR3 is 13 residues. V trimming: 5 bases; J trimming: 3 bases; junction bases outside the gene matches: 3. The CDR3 loop is CASSRDRKETQYF. CDR3 DNA: TGTGCCAGCAGCCGGGACAGAAAAGAGACCCAGTACTTC.

This clone occurred once. The J gene is TRBJ2-1, the V gene TRBV18; no definite D call. The V end lost 6 bases, the J end lost 0 bases, and 15 bases lay between the germline ends. The CDR3 contains 16 residues. Germline CDR1 KGHSH, CDR2 LQKENI. CDR3 nucleotide sequence: TGTGCCAGCTCCCTAAAAGCTGTAAGCTCCTACAATGAGCAGTTCTTC. This codes for CASSLKAVSSYNEQFF.

The chain combines TRBV6-5 with TRBJ1-6; D might be TRBD1 (6 bases). Looked up from germline, CDR1 is MNHEY and CDR2 is SVGAGI. CDR3 size: 15 residues. Trimming left V 2 bases short and J 6 bases short, with 11 bases between. Written as DNA, the CDR3 is TGTGCCAGCAGTTACGGGGCAGGGGTTAATTCACCCCTCCACTTT. Translating it yields CASSYGAGVNSPLHF.

J is TRBJ2-7 and V is TRBV9; tentative D call: TRBD2 (6 bases). The germline gives CDR1 SGDLS, CDR2 YYNGEE. CDR3 length: 16 residues. V lost 4 bases and J 6 bases, leaving 23 bases between the germline ends. CDR3 residues: CASSIQEGSSALEQYF. The DNA for the CDR3 is TGTGCCAGCAGCATTCAGGAGGGATCGAGTGCTCTCGAGCAGTACTTC.

This rearrangement joins TRBV28 to TRBJ2-5; no firm D call. V lost 2 bases, J lost 1 base, and 11 bases lay in between. The CDR3 runs 15 residues. CDR1 and CDR2 (germline): MDHEN, SYDVKM. The CDR3 protein is CASSLTVPTQETQYF. CDR3 sequence (DNA): TGTGCCAGCAGTTTAACCGTCCCAACCCAAGAGACCCAGTACTTC.

This rearrangement joins TRBV4-1 to TRBJ1-4; D not resolved. Trimming removed 1 base from V and 8 bases from J, with 8 bases in between. CDR1 and CDR2 from the germline V gene are MGHRA and YSYEKL. This CDR3 is built from 13 residues. The CDR3 loop reads CASSQANGEKLFF. CDR3 DNA sequence: TGCGCCAGCAGCCAAGCGAACGGGGAAAAACTGTTTTTT.

The gene calls are TRBV6-6 and TRBJ2-7, with no clear D. Germline V gene sequence: CDR1 MNHNY, CDR2 SVGAGI (reference sequence). V shed 5 bases and J shed 4 bases, with 6 bases lying between them. The CDR3 has 11 amino acids. The CDR3 region has the DNA TGTGCCAGCAGTAATAGGTACGAGCAGTACTTC. This codes for CASSNRYEQYF.

V gene TRBV30 combines with J gene TRBJ2-2, with 11 bases aligning to TRBD2. This CDR3 spans 18 amino acids. V was clipped by 8 bases and J by 0 bases; unmatched bases: 14. Germline CDR1 reads GTSNPN; CDR2 reads SVGIG (reference sequence). DNA for the CDR3: TGTGCCCTGGATTTTGGACTAGCGGGCCTAGCGAACACCGGGGAGCTGTTTTTT. Translation: CALDFGLAGLANTGELFF.

The V gene is TRBV18, the J gene TRBJ1-5, with no clear D. V gave up 3 bases and J gave up 7 bases, with 10 bases separating them. In germline, CDR1 is KGHSH, CDR2 LQKENI. This CDR3 comprises 13 residues. The CDR3 sequence: CASSPGRSQPQHF. The CDR3 DNA reads as TGTGCCAGCTCACCCGGCCGGAGCCAGCCCCAGCATTTT.

The V and J genes are TRBV10-1 and TRBJ2-7; D possibly uses TRBD1 or TRBD2 (5 bases each). V lost 3 bases, J lost 3 bases, and 15 bases lay in between. This CDR3 has 15 amino acids. Germline loops: CDR1 WNHNN, CDR2 SYGVQD (reference sequence). The CDR3 region is CASSDILGVDYEQYF. The CDR3, as DNA: TGCGCCAGCAGTGATATTTTGGGGGTGGACTACGAGCAGTACTTC.

The table lists this clone with a count of one. The V and J genes are TRBV28 and TRBJ2-7; 9 bases fit TRBD1. Germline V gene lookup returns CDR1 MDHEN and CDR2 SYDVKM. Trimming at V came to 8 bases and at J to 6 bases, leaving 5 bases not matched to a gene. The CDR3 runs 12 residues. For the CDR3, the DNA is TGTGCCAGCGGACAGGGGACGTCCGAGCAGTACTTC. Encoded protein: CASGQGTSEQYF.

The CDR3 loop reads CASSMRVRETQYF. The CDR3 DNA is TGTGCCAGTAGTATGAGGGTTCGAGAGACCCAGTACTTC. This rearrangement joins TRBV19 to TRBJ2-5; maybe TRBD2 (5 bases). V lost 3 bases and J 4 bases, leaving 9 bases between the germline ends. The germline V gene has CDR1 LNHDA and CDR2 SQIVND (reference sequence). The CDR3 is 13 residues long.

This chain connects TRBV16 to TRBJ1-2; D is unclear. Trimming took 2 bases from V and 4 from J, leaving 11 bases between them. CDR1 is KGHSY and CDR2 is FQNENV in the germline V gene. This CDR3 region has 14 residues. This CDR3 is CASSQTLGIYGYTF. CDR3 nucleotide sequence: TGTGCCAGCAGCCAAACCCTGGGGATCTATGGCTACACCTTC.

The gene calls are TRBV5-1 and TRBJ2-2; D is ambiguous. The CDR3 has 15 amino acids. From germline, CDR1 is SGHRS and CDR2 YFSETQ. V dropped 4 bases and J dropped 3 bases, with 13 bases sitting between them. The CDR3 coding sequence is TGCGCCAGCAGCGTAAACGGCCCCCACACCGGGGAGCTGTTTTTT. This translates into CASSVNGPHTGELFF.

V gene TRBV29-1 combines with J gene TRBJ2-3; D call uncertain. The germline gives CDR1 SQVTM, CDR2 ANQGSEA. This CDR3 contains 13 residues. The germline V and J ends were trimmed by 5 bases and 7 bases, with 16 bases remaining between them. The CDR3 DNA is TGCAGCGTTCAGGACGGAAGTTTAAATACGCAGTATTTT. Protein product: CSVQDGSLNTQYF.

The V call is TRBV28, the J call TRBJ1-3; the D is unclear. Germline loops: CDR1 MDHEN, CDR2 SYDVKM. The CDR3 is 15 residues long. Trimming left V 3 bases short and J 4 bases short, with 13 bases between. CDR3: CASSLVWPSGNTIYF. CDR3 DNA: TGTGCCAGCAGTTTGGTCTGGCCGTCAGGAAACACCATATATTTT.

J is TRBJ2-7 and V is TRBV6-1; D remains ambiguous. The CDR3 is 13 residues long. Deletions cut 3 bases from V and 4 bases from J, with 10 bases between. Germline loops: CDR1 MNHNS, CDR2 SASEGT. CDR3 in amino acids: CASSESAKYEQYF. CDR3 bases: TGTGCCAGCAGTGAGTCAGCCAAATACGAGCAGTACTTC.

The gene calls are TRBV5-3 and TRBJ2-7, with 13 bases matching TRBD2. TRBV5-3 is recorded as an ORF, its role being uncertain. Losses at the gene ends were 0 bases for V and 5 bases for J; bases not matched to a gene: 14. The CDR3 has 19 residues. As DNA, the CDR3 is TGTGCCAGAAGCTTGGAGACTAGCGGGAGGAAGGAAGCGGTCGACGAGCAGTACTTC. Amino acids: CARSLETSGRKEAVDEQYF.

The J gene is TRBJ2-4, the V gene TRBV7-9, with 7 bases fitting TRBD1. The CDR3 is 17 amino acids. Unmatched junction bases numbered 10, after V lost 2 bases and J lost 3 bases. CDR1 is SEHNR, CDR2 FQNEAQ, per germline (reference sequence). The CDR3 sequence: CASSLIMIGGNKNIQYF. The CDR3, as DNA: TGTGCCAGCAGCTTAATCATGATAGGGGGCAACAAAAACATTCAGTACTTC.

The genes are TRBV5-1 and TRBJ2-2, with D unclear. Trimming pared 0 bases from V and 4 bases from J, leaving 10 bases between. The CDR3 consists of 15 residues. Germline V gene lookup returns CDR1 SGHRS and CDR2 YFSETQ. CDR3 amino acids: CASSLVQSPTGELFF. CDR3 sequence (DNA): TGCGCCAGCAGCTTGGTGCAGTCCCCCACCGGGGAGCTGTTTTTT. Using reference TRBV5-1 and TRBJ2-2 for the parts outside the CDR3, the full variable domain is KAGVTQTPRYLIKTRGQQVTLSCSPISGHRSVSWYQQTPGQGLQFLFEYFSETQRNKGNFPGRFSGRQFSNSRSEMNVSTLELGDSALYLCASSLVQSPTGELFFGEGSRLTVL.

V gene TRBV29-1 combines with J gene TRBJ2-7; 11 bases agree with TRBD2. This CDR3 comprises 15 residues. Per the germline V gene, CDR1 is SQVTM and CDR2 is ANQGSEA. The trim removed 6 bases at V and 2 bases at J, leaving 9 bases unmatched. CDR3 sequence: CSVTRGLAGPYEQYF. For the CDR3, the DNA is TGCAGCGTCACAAGAGGACTAGCGGGTCCCTACGAGCAGTACTTC.

This clone appeared a single time. The chain has TRBV27 and TRBJ2-6; 9 bases are shared with TRBD1. The CDR3 is made up of 17 amino acids. V lost 5 bases to trimming and J lost 2 bases; unmatched junction nucleotides: 7. Germline CDR1 MNHEY, CDR2 SMNVEV (reference sequence). The CDR3 DNA follows: TGTGCCAGCAGTCCCCGGGACAGGGACGCTGGGGCCAACGTCCTGACTTTC. Translating it yields CASSPRDRDAGANVLTF.

This chain joins TRBV25-1 and TRBJ1-5; 9 bases line up with TRBD1. The CDR3 is made up of 16 amino acids. Unmatched junction bases numbered 7, after V lost 2 bases and J lost 5 bases. The germline gives CDR1 MGHDK, CDR2 SYGVNS. The CDR3 nucleotides are TGTGCCAGCAGTGAACAGTCCGGGACAGGGCATCAGCCCCAGCATTTT. Its translation is CASSEQSGTGHQPQHF. Together with reference TRBV25-1 and TRBJ1-5, the CDR3 gives the full variable domain: EADIYQTPRYLVIGTGKKITLECSQTMGHDKMYWYQQDPGMELHLIHYSYGVNSTEKGDLSSESTVSRIRTEHFPLTLESARPSHTSQYLCASSEQSGTGHQPQHFGDGTRLSIL.

The V and J genes are TRBV11-2 and TRBJ1-1; no reliable D call. CDR1 and CDR2 from the germline V gene are SGHAT and FQNNGV. CDR3 length equals 17 residues. V was clipped by 5 bases and J by 0 bases, with 19 bases between them. The CDR3 coding sequence is TGTGCCAGCAGCGTTACACAGACTCCAACCATGAACACTGAAGCTTTCTTT. Residues: CASSVTQTPTMNTEAFF. The entire variable domain, with the rest obtained from reference TRBV11-2 and TRBJ1-1, is as follows: EAGVAQSPRYKIIEKRQSVAFWCNPISGHATLYWYQQILGQGPKLLIQFQNNGVVDDSQLPKDRFSAERLKGVDSTLKIQPAKLEDSAVYLCASSVTQTPTMNTEAFFGQGTRLTVV.

The rearrangement joins TRBV25-1 to TRBJ2-1, with 11 positions matching TRBD2. Germline trimming cut 4 bases from V and 0 bases from J; bases unmatched to any gene: 8. Germline lookup yields CDR1 MGHDK and CDR2 SYGVNS. The CDR3 contains 18 residues. The CDR3 sequence is CASSAGLAEKGSYNEQFF. CDR3 DNA: TGTGCCAGCAGTGCGGGACTAGCGGAGAAGGGCTCCTACAATGAGCAGTTCTTC.